Sequencing of this T cell receptor (beta chain) was carried out in a study of CXCR3-negative and CXCR3-positive naive CD8 T cells. The study's findings and limits: TRBV-TRBJ usage was alike in naive CXCR3-negative and CXCR3-positive cells but differed in memory cells. Memory CD8+ cells had much lower diversity, and both naive subsets had comparably high diversity.

The CDR3 consists of 15 residues. Germline CDR1 and CDR2: SGHVS and FNYEAQ. The naive CD8+ gate required CD45RO-CCR7+CD27+CD95- phenotype. The study made its TRB cDNA libraries by 5' RACE, adding UMI labels. From the 5' RACE reads, TCRdb lists one entry per CDR3 protein and no DNA. The table for this sample gives some 130,000 distinct CDR3 sequences. Concerning this clonotype: As yet, its antigen is unknown.

Sequenced: naive CXCR3- CD8+ T cells from blood. Documented subset: CD45RO-CCR7+CD27+CD95- naive CD8+ T cells lacking CXCR3 (TNR3-). The sequence derives from a human donor in good health. Some clones in this sample may be carry-over from other donors' samples. The rearrangement joins TRBV7-6 to TRBJ2-7; TCRdb designates TRBD1, a call that cannot be tested without DNA. This CDR3 reads CASSQTAIGYYEQYF. Combining the CDR3 with reference TRBV7-6 and TRBJ2-7 gives the whole variable domain GAGVSQSPRYKVTKRGQDVALRCDPISGHVSLYWYRQALGQGPEFLTYFNYEAQQDKSGLPNDRFSAERPEGSISTLTIQRTEQRDSAMYRCASSQTAIGYYEQYFGPGTRLTVT.